This T cell receptor (beta chain) was profiled in a study of CD8 T cells in Susac syndrome. CD8+ and CD4+ T cells from blood underwent TCR beta sequencing. Healthy donors, matched for age and sex, constituted the control group. The CD8+ and CD4+ T cells were negatively isolated, with the TEMRA cells enriched by FACS. The CDR3 runs to 15 residues. From germline, CDR1 is LGHNA and CDR2 YSLEER. V was clipped by 0 bases and J by 2 bases, with 10 bases between them. This clonotype has a handful of counts. The RNA, about 0.5 to 1 ug, was put through reverse transcription using random hexamers. By means of immunoSEQ multiplex PCR, TCR beta CDR3 spanning 54 Vbeta and 13 Jbeta underwent amplification. TCRdb fed the immunoSEQ multiplex PCR reads into MiXCR, producing one record per CDR3 protein. The data show fewer than 150,000 distinct CDR3 sequences, with 94% seen just once and 0.27% held by the top ten.

The receptor was derived from a human donor in good health. The chain recombines TRBV4-3 with TRBJ2-5; D is undetermined. Material for sequencing was CD8+ T cells from PBMCs. CDR3 amino acids: CASSQDRADQETQYF. DNA of the CDR3: TGCGCCAGCAGCCAAGATAGGGCGGATCAAGAGACCCAGTACTTC.